This T cell receptor beta chain was sequenced in a study of T cell responses to AZD1222 COVID-19 vaccine. Overall study findings and caveats: Baseline antibody screening turned up just a handful of seropositive AZD1222 recipients. Repertoires in all cases were sampled only once the peak T cell response had passed. Possibly, clonal diversity was underestimated; donors were largely white British and included more females.

As regards this clone: The antigen is undetermined.

This CDR3 comprises 19 residues. J was trimmed by 0 bases and V by 6 bases; bases with no gene match: 13. Germline V gives CDR1 MNHEY, CDR2 SMNVEV (reference sequence). Here immunoSEQ multiplex PCR was the method, and the copy in TCRdb shows in-frame clones only, minus some. Of 75,000 to 80,000 clones in the sample, roughly 90% were seen once. Sample: peripheral blood, taken 28 days after the second AZD1222 dose. The receptor was derived from an adult who received the AZD1222 COVID-19 vaccine. The rearrangement joins TRBV27 to TRBJ2-1; TRBD2 aligns across 11 bases. Here the CDR3 DNA reads TGTGCCAGCAGCCGGCTGGCACTAGCGGGGGCCAGCTCCTACAATGAGCAGTTCTTC. Translation: CASSRLALAGASSYNEQFF.